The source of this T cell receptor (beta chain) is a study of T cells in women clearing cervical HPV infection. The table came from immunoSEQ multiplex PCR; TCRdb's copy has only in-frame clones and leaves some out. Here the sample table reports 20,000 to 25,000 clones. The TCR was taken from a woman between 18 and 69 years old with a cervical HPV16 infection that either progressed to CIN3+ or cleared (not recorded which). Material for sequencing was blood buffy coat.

CDR3 sequence reads: CASSASSNEQYF. The sequenced part of the CDR3 DNA is TGTGCCAGCAGCGCATCTAGCAACGAG. The J gene is TRBJ2-7, the V gene TRBV7-9, with a possible D match to TRBD2 (5 bases). The DNA ends 3 residues before the CDR3 does, and the rest of the CDR3 is filled in from the germline J gene. The germline V gene encodes CDR1 SEHNR and CDR2 FQNEAQ (reference sequence). CDR3 length: 12 residues. The V end lost 5 bases, the J end lost 5 bases, and 10 bases lay between the germline ends.